The 16 T cell receptor beta chains below all came from one sample that was sequenced in a study of T-cell reconstitution after alpha-beta-depleted transplantation in children (TCRdb year 2016). The method behind the library was PCR. The sequencer listed for this sample is Illumina HiSeq 2500. TCR libraries were prepared with molecular barcoding, using unique molecular identifiers to normalize TCRbeta repertoire quantification. TCRdb ran its own pipeline on the public reads, namely fastp trimming at Q25 and MiXCR clone calling, and kept in-frame beta chains. Each entry merges the rows of one CDR3 protein and shows their most common DNA and genes. This sample lists approximately 400,000 distinct CDR3 sequences; approximately 10% were detected once. The top ten clones comprise roughly 5.5% of the sample. Sequenced material: PBMCs from the stem cell graft donor, taken from the stem cell graft. The receptors were gathered from a human donor who donated a stem cell graft to a child with acute myeloid leukemia.

The table lists this clonotype with a few counts. The rearrangement uses TRBV7-2 and TRBJ2-2; D is ambiguous. The V end lost 5 bases, the J end lost 3 bases, and 7 bases lay between the germline ends. The length of the CDR3 is 13 residues. Germline V lookup: CDR1 SGHTA, CDR2 FQGNSA. CDR3: CASSPRYTGELFF. In nucleotides, the CDR3 is TGTGCCAGCAGCCCCCGATACACCGGGGAGCTGTTTTTT.

The rearrangement joins TRBV30 to TRBJ1-2; D unresolved. CDR1 is GTSNPN and CDR2 is SVGIG in the germline V gene (reference sequence). V was clipped by 0 bases and J by 2 bases, with 13 bases between them. The length of the CDR3 is 15 residues. CDR3 coding DNA: TGTGCCTGGAGTGTAAGTTTGCCAGTCAACTATGGCTACACCTTC. It is translated as CAWSVSLPVNYGYTF.

The chain employs TRBV5-1 and TRBJ1-6, with D possibly being TRBD1 (6 bases). From germline, CDR1 is SGHRS and CDR2 YFSETQ. The CDR3 spans 15 residues. V was trimmed by 4 bases and J by 7 bases, leaving 15 bases between them. The CDR3 is CASSPGAGQNSPLHF. The CDR3 DNA reads as TGCGCCAGCAGCCCGGGGGCAGGGCAAAATTCACCCCTCCACTTT.

This chain joins TRBV12-3 or TRBV12-4 and TRBJ1-4; 8 bases fit TRBD1. Trimming at V came to 4 bases and at J to 4 bases, leaving 2 bases not matched to a gene. This CDR3 is built from 14 residues. CDR3 in amino acids: CASSWGQVNEKLFF. The CDR3 DNA is TGTGCCAGCAGTTGGGGACAGGTTAATGAAAAACTGTTTTTT.

This clonotype was counted only a few times. The genes are TRBV12-3 or TRBV12-4 and TRBJ2-1; 9 bases are shared with TRBD2. The length of the CDR3 is 16 residues. Trimming took 4 bases from V and 5 from J; bases not matched to a gene: 9. In DNA form, the CDR3 reads TGTGCCAGCAGTTCCCCTGGCGGGGGGGCCAACAATGAGCAGTTCTTC. Its protein product is CASSSPGGGANNEQFF.

Comment on this clonotype: The junction differs from germline at one of its ends, possibly a read error. The genes are TRBV3-1 and TRBJ2-7, with D possibly matching TRBD2 (6 bases). Germline values: CDR1 LGHDT, CDR2 YNNKEL (reference sequence). The CDR3 has 14 residues. This chain's CDR3 is CASSQDRGRYDQYF. The CDR3 DNA is TGTGCCAGCAGCCAAGATCGGGGGAGGTACGACCAGTACTTC.

This clonotype has a count of ten or more. The chain links TRBV11-2 to TRBJ2-3; D is undetermined. CDR1 is SGHAT and CDR2 is FQNNGV in the germline V gene. The CDR3 sequence is 11 residues long. The ends were cut back, 8 bases at V and 3 bases at J, with 6 bases in the middle. In nucleotides, the CDR3 is TGTGCCAGCCGGCATACAGATACGCAGTATTTT. Protein sequence: CASRHTDTQYF.

This clonotype came up a few times. This chain uses TRBV5-1 with TRBJ2-5; D is undetermined. V gave up 5 bases and J gave up 2 bases, with 13 bases separating them. Germline V gene data show CDR1 as SGHRS and CDR2 as YFSETQ. The CDR3 length is 14 residues. CDR3 bases: TGCGCCAGCAGAGGTCTCCAACCACAAGAGACCCAGTACTTC. It is translated as CASRGLQPQETQYF.

This clonotype was observed a handful of times. The gene calls are TRBV5-1 and TRBJ2-5; 9 bases are a match to TRBD1. Germline lookup yields CDR1 SGHRS and CDR2 YFSETQ. The CDR3 runs 15 residues. With V trimmed by 5 bases and J by 2 bases, 7 bases remained unmatched. The CDR3 region has the DNA TGCGCCAGCAGGCACCCGGGACAGGGACAAGAGACCCAGTACTTC. Translation gives CASRHPGQGQETQYF.

The chain is built from TRBV30 and TRBJ2-4; 10 nucleotides match TRBD2. Germline loops: CDR1 GTSNPN, CDR2 SVGIG (reference sequence). V trimming: 3 bases; J trimming: 7 bases; junction bases outside the gene matches: 15. CDR3 length: 17 residues. CDR3 region: CAWSGLAGEIWGNIQYF. Written as DNA, the CDR3 is TGTGCCTGGAGCGGGCTAGCGGGAGAGATTTGGGGCAACATTCAGTACTTC.

The sample holds a few counts of this clonotype. V and J are TRBV4-1 and TRBJ1-1, with a weak D call TRBD1 (6 bases). Germline V gene data show CDR1 as MGHRA and CDR2 as YSYEKL. The CDR3 consists of 14 residues. Trimming left V 6 bases short and J 1 base short, with 12 bases between. CDR3 sequence: CASRLIQGNTEAFF. As DNA, the CDR3 is TGCGCCAGCAGGTTGATACAGGGGAACACTGAAGCTTTCTTT.

This clonotype has only one observation. The V gene is TRBV7-9, the J gene TRBJ1-3; the D gene is possibly TRBD1 (5 bases). This CDR3 contains 14 residues. Germline assignment: CDR1 SEHNR and CDR2 FQNEAQ (reference sequence). V lost 8 bases to trimming and J lost 0 bases, with 11 bases between them. CDR3 in DNA: TGTGCCAGCGGACAAGGACTCTCTGGAAACACCATATATTTT. This translates into CASGQGLSGNTIYF.

This clonotype was seen a handful of times. This chain joins TRBV18 and TRBJ2-1, with D possibly TRBD1 on 6 matching bases. This CDR3 has 16 amino acids. Looked up from germline, CDR1 is KGHSH and CDR2 is LQKENI. V lost 4 bases to trimming and J lost 0 bases, with 13 bases between them. CDR3: CASSLSGQTSYNEQFF. Here the CDR3 DNA reads TGTGCCAGCTCACTGTCCGGACAGACCTCCTACAATGAGCAGTTCTTC.

This clonotype appeared many times. The rearrangement joins TRBV29-1 to TRBJ2-5; 13 bases are a match to TRBD2. The CDR3 consists of 14 residues. The germline V gene has CDR1 SQVTM and CDR2 ANQGSEA. V lost 5 bases, J lost 3 bases, and 3 bases stayed unmatched. CDR3 in amino acids: CSVIGTSGEETQYF. CDR3 DNA: TGCAGCGTTATAGGGACTAGCGGGGAAGAGACCCAGTACTTC. Supplemented by reference TRBV29-1 and TRBJ2-5, the full variable domain reads SAVISQKPSRDICQRGTSLTIQCQVDSQVTMMFWYRQQPGQSLTLIATANQGSEATYESGFVIDKFPISRPNLTFSTLTVSNMSPEDSSIYLCSVIGTSGEETQYFGPGTRLLVL.

This clonotype came up a few times. This chain's CDR3 is CASSSNRDRGMNTEAFF. The CDR3 region has the DNA TGCGCCAGCAGCTCGAACCGGGACAGGGGCATGAACACTGAAGCTTTCTTT. V is TRBV5-1 and J is TRBJ1-1, with 10 positions matching TRBD1. Germline loops: CDR1 SGHRS, CDR2 YFSETQ. V lost 3 bases to trimming and J lost 0 bases; unmatched junction nucleotides: 8. This CDR3 comprises 17 residues.

This clonotype was counted ten times or more. The V call is TRBV12-3 or TRBV12-4, the J call TRBJ1-1; D is ambiguous. The V gene lost 5 bases and the J gene lost 8 bases, with 12 bases spanning the gap. This CDR3 region has 12 residues. The CDR3 DNA follows: TGTGCCAGCAGTGTCTTGGTAACCGAAGCTTTCTTT. This codes for CASSVLVTEAFF.